These 12 T cell receptor beta chains were all obtained from the same sample, sequenced in a study of blood T cell repertoires in COVID-19. The table came from immunoSEQ multiplex PCR; TCRdb's copy has only in-frame clones and leaves some out. The sample records over 100,000 clones, 80% to 95% being singletons. Sequencing input: peripheral blood. These receptors were obtained from a man between 18 and 29 years old with acute or convalescent COVID-19.

The rearrangement uses TRBV30 and TRBJ1-4; weak D call: TRBD1 (6 bases). In germline, CDR1 is GTSNPN, CDR2 SVGIG (reference sequence). Trimming took off 3 bases at V and 4 bases at J, with 12 bases between the two ends. The CDR3 totals 14 residues. CDR3 protein: CAWRGQLVNEKLFF. The CDR3 DNA reads as TGTGCCTGGAGGGGACAATTGGTTAATGAAAAACTGTTTTTT. The full variable domain, in which reference TRBV30 and TRBJ1-4 provide the parts outside the CDR3, is SQTIHQWPATLVQPVGSPLSLECTVEGTSNPNLYWYRQAAGRGLQLLFYSVGIGQISSEVPQNLSASRPQDRQFILSSKKLLLSDSGFYLCAWRGQLVNEKLFFGSGTQLSVL.

The CDR3 loop reads CASSLDPITDTQYF. The CDR3, as DNA: TGTGCCAGCAGCTTGGATCCCATCACAGATACGCAGTATTTT. The rearrangement links TRBV5-5 to TRBJ2-3, with D uncertain. This CDR3 has 14 amino acids. V was pared by 0 bases and J by 2 bases, with 7 bases between. Germline loops: CDR1 SGHKS, CDR2 YYEKEE (reference sequence).

The chain links TRBV5-8 to TRBJ1-1; D remains ambiguous. Trimming shortened V by 0 bases and J by 3 bases, and 6 bases separated the two germline ends. The CDR3 has 13 residues. The V gene's germline CDR1 is SGHTS and CDR2 YDEGEE. CDR3 residues: CASSLAQDTEAFF. CDR3 nucleotide sequence: TGTGCCAGCAGCTTGGCTCAGGACACTGAAGCTTTCTTT. Full variable domain (missing parts from reference TRBV5-8 and TRBJ1-1): EAGVTQSPTHLIKTRGQQATLRCSPISGHTSVYWYQQALGLGLQFLLWYDEGEERNRGNFPPRFSGRQFPNYSSELNVNALELEDSALYLCASSLAQDTEAFFGQGTRLTVV.

The chain is built from TRBV5-6 and TRBJ1-2, with D perhaps matching TRBD1 (6 bases). V dropped 2 bases and J dropped 1 base, with 12 bases sitting between them. The CDR3 has 15 amino acids. Germline CDR1 is SGHDT and CDR2 is YYEEEE. DNA of the CDR3: TGTGCCAGCAGCTTTCCTCAGGGGAGTAACTATGGCTACACCTTC. Translating it yields CASSFPQGSNYGYTF.

V is TRBV19 and J is TRBJ1-1; D not resolved. Germline CDR1 LNHDA, CDR2 SQIVND (reference sequence). CDR3 length: 15 residues. The germline V and J ends were trimmed by 1 base and 1 base, with 10 bases remaining between them. CDR3 region: CASSIGPTTNTEAFF. The CDR3 bases are TGTGCCAGTAGTATAGGCCCCACAACGAACACTGAAGCTTTCTTT.

This clone showed up just once. At the DNA level, this CDR3 is encoded by other sequences in the same sample as well. The gene calls are TRBV24-1 and TRBJ2-3, with D perhaps matching TRBD1 (6 bases). CDR1 KGHDR and CDR2 SFDVKD come from the germline V gene. V was pared by 4 bases and J by 2 bases, with 12 bases between. CDR3 length: 15 amino acids. CDR3 DNA sequence: TGTGCCACCAGTGACCCCGGACAGTCCACAGATACGCAGTATTTT. Its translation is CATSDPGQSTDTQYF.

V is TRBV30 and J is TRBJ1-1; D is undetermined. Looked up from germline, CDR1 is GTSNPN and CDR2 is SVGIG (reference sequence). The V end lost 8 bases, the J end lost 1 base, and 17 bases lay between the germline ends. The CDR3 sequence is 14 residues long. The CDR3 sequence is CAGLQDYTNTEAFF. The CDR3 DNA follows: TGTGCCGGACTCCAAGATTACACGAACACTGAAGCTTTCTTT. Supplemented by reference TRBV30 and TRBJ1-1, the full variable domain reads SQTIHQWPATLVQPVGSPLSLECTVEGTSNPNLYWYRQAAGRGLQLLFYSVGIGQISSEVPQNLSASRPQDRQFILSSKKLLLSDSGFYLCAGLQDYTNTEAFFGQGTRLTVV.

This chain links TRBV6-4 with TRBJ2-1, with 11 bases lining up with TRBD2. The V and J ends lost 3 bases and 8 bases, in that order; junction bases with no gene match: 9. CDR1 and CDR2 from the germline V gene are MRHNA and SNTAGT. The CDR3 is made up of 16 amino acids. The CDR3 bases are TGTGCCAGCAGTGAATTTCCTAGCGGGGGGCGGGATGAGCAGTTCTTC. It translates to CASSEFPSGGRDEQFF.

This chain connects TRBV2 to TRBJ1-2, with 10 bases identical to TRBD1. The trim removed 4 bases at V and 2 bases at J, leaving 10 bases unmatched. Germline loops: CDR1 SNHLY, CDR2 FYNNEI. The CDR3 spans 17 residues. CDR3 coding DNA: TGTGCCAGCAGTGGGATGGCTAGGACAGGGGGGAACTATGGCTACACCTTC. This sequence encodes CASSGMARTGGNYGYTF.

This clone turned up a few times. The rearrangement uses TRBV6-6 and TRBJ2-2; 15 positions agree with TRBD2. V was pared by 5 bases and J by 2 bases, with 6 bases of the junction left unmatched. Per germline, CDR1 MNHNY and CDR2 SVGAGI (reference sequence). This CDR3 has 18 residues. The CDR3 DNA reads TGTGCCAGCAGTCCTCCGGGACTAGCGGGAGGCAACACCGGGGAGCTGTTTTTT. Its protein product is CASSPPGLAGGNTGELFF.

This rearrangement joins TRBV25-1 to TRBJ2-3; no firm D call. There are 13 residues in the CDR3. CDR1 is MGHDK and CDR2 is SYGVNS in the germline V gene. Trimming left V 6 bases short and J 4 bases short, with 11 bases between. Here the CDR3 reads CASSYPMADTQYF. CDR3 DNA sequence: TGTGCCAGCAGCTACCCCATGGCAGATACGCAGTATTTT. The full variable domain, its missing parts supplied by reference TRBV25-1 and TRBJ2-3, is EADIYQTPRYLVIGTGKKITLECSQTMGHDKMYWYQQDPGMELHLIHYSYGVNSTEKGDLSSESTVSRIRTEHFPLTLESARPSHTSQYLCASSYPMADTQYFGPGTRLTVL.

This clone was seen only once. This chain uses TRBV6-5 with TRBJ1-2; 9 bases are a match to TRBD1. V lost 5 bases to trimming and J lost 5 bases; unmatched junction nucleotides: 6. The germline V gene encodes CDR1 MNHEY and CDR2 SVGAGI. The CDR3 is 14 amino acids. The CDR3 protein is CASSTPGTGYGYTF. The DNA of the CDR3 is TGTGCCAGCAGTACCCCCGGGACAGGGTATGGCTACACCTTC.